A single sample is the source of the 7 T cell receptor beta chains below, sequenced in a study of blood T cell repertoires in COVID-19. The method was immunoSEQ multiplex PCR; TCRdb's version includes in-frame clones alone and lacks a portion of them. The data contain 200,000 to 250,000 clones, under 95% of them seen just once; the ten biggest clones take up approximately 1.2%. The source material was peripheral blood. These receptors were collected from a man aged 30 to 45 with acute or convalescent COVID-19.

The J gene is TRBJ1-1, the V gene TRBV11-1; D gene unclear. Trimming stripped 2 bases from V and 1 base from J, with 5 bases between. Germline V gene data show CDR1 as SGHAT and CDR2 as FQDESV (reference sequence). CDR3 length: 13 residues. This CDR3 reads CASSLQSNTEAFF. The CDR3 nucleotides read TGTGCCAGCAGCTTACAGTCGAACACTGAAGCTTTCTTT.

The V and J genes are TRBV5-1 and TRBJ2-7; TRBD2 agrees at 10 bases. Germline loops: CDR1 SGHRS, CDR2 YFSETQ. V was pared by 0 bases and J by 5 bases, with 8 bases of the junction left unmatched. The CDR3 has 16 residues. The CDR3 here is CASSLVAGGSLNEQYF. CDR3 nucleotides: TGCGCCAGCAGCTTGGTAGCGGGGGGCAGCCTTAACGAGCAGTACTTC.

The V gene is TRBV6-6, the J gene TRBJ2-1; 8 bases match TRBD1. Trimming removed 3 bases from V and 5 bases from J; junction bases left unmatched: 6. Per the germline V gene, CDR1 is MNHNY and CDR2 is SVGAGI (reference sequence). The CDR3 runs 15 residues. In DNA form, the CDR3 reads TGTGCCAGCAGTTATATTCAGGGGGCCCACAATGAGCAGTTCTTC. Residues: CASSYIQGAHNEQFF.

The chain is built from TRBV6-5 and TRBJ2-7, with a tentative D call TRBD1 (6 bases). Germline V CDR1 and CDR2: MNHEY, SVGAGI. The CDR3 sequence is 15 residues long. Trimming took off 7 bases at V and 2 bases at J, with 18 bases between the two ends. CDR3 DNA sequence: TGTGCCAGCACCTCGAGGGGGTTAAGGGCCTACGAGCAGTACTTC. Translated, it gives CASTSRGLRAYEQYF.

V usage is TRBV6-6 and J usage is TRBJ2-1; the match to TRBD2 covers 7 bases. The trim removed 6 bases at V and 6 bases at J, leaving 11 bases unmatched. The length of the CDR3 is 15 residues. Germline V gene sequence: CDR1 MNHNY, CDR2 SVGAGI (reference sequence). CDR3 amino acids: CASSPNAGVGNEQFF. Here the CDR3 DNA reads TGTGCCAGCAGCCCTAATGCGGGAGTGGGCAATGAGCAGTTCTTC.

The J gene is TRBJ1-2, the V gene TRBV5-1; TRBD1 aligns across 8 bases. After removal of 3 bases from V and 4 bases from J, the junction contained 11 bases not matched to a gene. CDR1 and CDR2 (germline): SGHRS, YFSETQ. The CDR3 contains 16 residues. Here the CDR3 DNA reads TGCGCCAGCAGCTATACTTGGACAGGGAGTTTCTATGGCTACACCTTC. This translates into CASSYTWTGSFYGYTF.

Here the CDR3 reads CASTPSGTSGKWETQYF. DNA of the CDR3: TGTGCCAGTACCCCCAGTGGTACTAGCGGGAAATGGGAGACCCAGTACTTC. V gene TRBV19 combines with J gene TRBJ2-5; 10 bases match TRBD2. From germline, CDR1 is LNHDA and CDR2 SQIVND (reference sequence). Unmatched junction bases numbered 16, after V lost 7 bases and J lost 5 bases. The CDR3 consists of 17 residues.